Listed below are T cell receptor beta chains from one sample, sequenced in a study of shared clonotypes between healthy human individuals. Generated by immunoSEQ multiplex PCR, the TCRdb table keeps only in-frame clones and is missing some. The sample has 2,500,000 or so clones, about 90% seen once; the top ten hold approximately 0.4%. The material sequenced was naive CD4+ T cells from PBMCs. The receptors come from a man between 18 and 29 years old in good health. Some clones in this sample may be carry-over from other donors' samples. CDR3s include the opening cysteine and the closing phenylalanine or tryptophan.

CDR3 protein	V gene	J gene
CATSARRHSTYEQYF	TRBV15	TRBJ2-7
CASSSESTRTQYF	TRBV7-2	TRBJ2-5
CASSARGLGGYTF	TRBV6-5	TRBJ1-2
CASKLAGVDEQYF	TRBV6-5	TRBJ2-7
CASSGSATRIGLDTQYF	TRBV25-1	TRBJ2-3
CASTLTSVSYNEQFF	TRBV5-1	TRBJ2-1
CASSARRGWNTEAFF	TRBV28	TRBJ1-1
CASSPGQGSSGANVLTF	TRBV18	TRBJ2-6
CASSSRQGMNTEAFF	TRBV28	TRBJ1-1
CASSRLLAGAGTDTQYF	TRBV4-1	TRBJ2-3
CASSLSRNYGYTF	TRBV27	TRBJ1-2
CASSPPRGGGNEQFF	TRBV7-9	TRBJ2-1
CASRRTAVIQETQYF	TRBV6-5	TRBJ2-5
CASSLYRDLTEAFF	TRBV28	TRBJ1-1
CASSRFHGQPQHF	TRBV6-1	TRBJ1-5
CATSDGTSGRDEQFF	TRBV15	TRBJ2-1